One and the same sample provided the 5 T cell receptor beta chains below, sequenced in a study of T cells in Graves' hyperthyroidism and ophthalmopathy. Amplification of TCR beta CDR3 regions used RNA as the template. HTBI primers were used for first-round RT-PCR of the TCR CDR3. TCRdb re-called the multiplex PCR reads with MiXCR, one entry per CDR3 protein. The sample has about 500,000 distinct CDR3 sequences; 15% to 20% are singletons. Sequenced sample: blood. The receptors stem from a woman in her late teens or twenties with Graves' ophthalmopathy.

This clonotype was recorded many times. The rearrangement joins TRBV6-1 to TRBJ1-1; no reliable D call. Germline V lookup: CDR1 MNHNS, CDR2 SASEGT. This CDR3 contains 15 residues. With 6 bases removed from V and 0 bases from J, the gap between germline ends came to 14 bases. The chain's CDR3 is CASRVDGSMNTEAFF. The CDR3 nucleotides read TGTGCCAGCAGAGTCGACGGATCTATGAACACTGAAGCTTTCTTT.

This clonotype showed up just a few times. The chain uses TRBV20-1 and TRBJ2-7, with TRBD1 matching 7 bases. Germline CDR1 is DFQATT and CDR2 is SNEGSKA (reference sequence). The junction had 1 base not matched to a gene; V was cut back by 7 bases and J by 1 base. The CDR3 spans 11 residues. The CDR3 coding sequence is TGCAGTGGACAGGGATCCTACGAGCAGTACTTC. Protein product: CSGQGSYEQYF.

The J gene is TRBJ2-4, the V gene TRBV10-2, with TRBD2 matching 15 bases. This CDR3 is built from 19 residues. Germline-derived CDR1 and CDR2 are WSHSY and SAAADI. J was trimmed by 1 base and V by 6 bases; bases with no gene match: 10. In DNA form, the CDR3 reads TGCGCCAGCAGCGAGGGACTAGCGGGGGGCGGGTCGGCCAAAAACATTCAGTACTTC. Amino acid sequence: CASSEGLAGGGSAKNIQYF.

This clonotype was detected only a few times. The conserved phenylalanine or tryptophan is not found at the CDR3 terminus, so this likely reflects a read error. V usage is TRBV10-1 and J usage is TRBJ2-3, with 8 positions matching TRBD2. The CDR3 covers 15 residues. In germline, CDR1 is WNHNN, CDR2 SYGVQD (reference sequence). V was pared by 4 bases and J by 2 bases, with 5 bases of the junction left unmatched. The CDR3 here is CASSAGGLNTDTQYS. DNA for the CDR3: TGCGCCAGCAGTGCGGGGGGGCTTAACACAGATACGCAGTATTCT.

This clonotype was counted ten times or more. The gene calls are TRBV2 and TRBJ1-2; no clear D gene. Trimming removed 6 bases at V and 8 bases at J, with 13 bases between. The CDR3 sequence is 12 residues long. Germline CDR1 and CDR2: SNHLY and FYNNEI. The DNA of the CDR3 is TGTGCCAGCAGAACAGATTCACGGGGCTACACCTTC. Translating it yields CASRTDSRGYTF.